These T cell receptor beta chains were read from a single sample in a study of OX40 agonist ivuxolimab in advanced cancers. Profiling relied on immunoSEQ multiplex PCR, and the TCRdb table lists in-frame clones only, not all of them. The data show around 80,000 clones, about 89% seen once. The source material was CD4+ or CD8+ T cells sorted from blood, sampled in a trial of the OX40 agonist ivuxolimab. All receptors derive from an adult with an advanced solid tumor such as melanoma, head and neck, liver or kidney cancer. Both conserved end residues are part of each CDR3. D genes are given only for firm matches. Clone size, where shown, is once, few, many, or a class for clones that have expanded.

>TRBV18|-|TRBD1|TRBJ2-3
TGTGCCAGCTCACCCCTCAAACAGGGGATCACAGATACGCAGTATTTT
CASSPLKQGITDTQYF
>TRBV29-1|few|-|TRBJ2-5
TGCAGCGTTGGGGCAGGAGGGTGGGGAGAGACCCAGTACTTC
CSVGAGGWGETQYF
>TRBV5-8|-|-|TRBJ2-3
TGTGCCAGCAGTTACAACACGCAGTATTTT
CASSYNTQYF
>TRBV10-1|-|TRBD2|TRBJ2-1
TGCGCCACCATGACTAGCGGGGGATCTGAGCAGTTCTTC
CATMTSGGSEQFF
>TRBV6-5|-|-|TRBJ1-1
TGTGCCAGCAGTCGAGGGGGGAACACTGAAGCTTTCTTT
CASSRGGNTEAFF
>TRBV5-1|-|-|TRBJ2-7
TGCGCCAGCAGCTTGGATTCCAGGGGCACCTACGAGCAGTACTTC
CASSLDSRGTYEQYF
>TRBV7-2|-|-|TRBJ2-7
TGTGCCAGCAGCTTAACACATTCGGGCTACGAGCAGTACTTC
CASSLTHSGYEQYF
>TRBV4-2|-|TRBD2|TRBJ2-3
TGTGCCAGCAGCCACACGTGGGGCCCTAGCGGGTGGGCCGTTGGCACAGATACGCAGTATTTT
CASSHTWGPSGWAVGTDTQYF
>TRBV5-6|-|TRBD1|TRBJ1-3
TGTGCCAGCAGCTTGCTCGGGACAGGTTTCGGGGGCGCCATATATTTT
CASSLLGTGFGGAIYF
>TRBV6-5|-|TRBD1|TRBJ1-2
TGTGCCAGCAGGCGAGACAGGGGCTGGGATGGCTACACCTTC
CASRRDRGWDGYTF
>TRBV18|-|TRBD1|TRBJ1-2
TGTGCCAGCTCACCACAGGCAGGGGGCGCCTCTAACTATGGCTACACCTTC
CASSPQAGGASNYGYTF
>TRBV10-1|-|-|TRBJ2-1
TGCGCCAGCTCTCGGTGGGGGATCGGTGAGCAGTTCTTC
CASSRWGIGEQFF
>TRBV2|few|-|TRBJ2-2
TGTGCCAGCAGTGCCGTGACAACGAACACCGGGGAGCTGTTTTTT
CASSAVTTNTGELFF
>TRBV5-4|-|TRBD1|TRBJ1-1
TGTGCCAGCAGCTTGCAGGGGGCGCGGACTGAAGCTTTCTTT
CASSLQGARTEAFF
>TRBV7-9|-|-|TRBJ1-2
TGTGCCAGCAGCTTAGTAGCTAACTATGGCTACACCTTC
CASSLVANYGYTF
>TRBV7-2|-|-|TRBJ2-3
TGTGCCAGCAGCTTAAGTGCCTCGGATACGCAGTATTTT
CASSLSASDTQYF
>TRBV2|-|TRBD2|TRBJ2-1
TGTGCCAGCAGTACTAGCGGGGGGACAATGAAGCAGTTCTTC
CASSTSGGTMKQFF
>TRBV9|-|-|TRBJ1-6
TGTGCCAGCAGCGTATGGGTTATTATTTTAAAACAGGGTTTTTATAATTCACCCCTCCACTTT
CASSVWVIILKQGFYNSPLHF
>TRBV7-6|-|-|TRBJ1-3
TGTGCCAGCAGCTTAGGGACATCCTCTGGAAACACCATATATTTT
CASSLGTSSGNTIYF
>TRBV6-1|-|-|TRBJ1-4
TGTGCCAGCAGTGGCCGTTTTGCAACTAATGAAAAACTGTTTTTT
CASSGRFATNEKLFF
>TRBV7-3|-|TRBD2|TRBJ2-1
TGTGCCAGCAGCTTATCAGCGGGGGGCAATGAGCAGTTCTTC
CASSLSAGGNEQFF
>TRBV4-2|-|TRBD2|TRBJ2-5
TGTGCCAGCAGTAGCGGGAGGGGCGAGACCCAGTACTTC
CASSSGRGETQYF
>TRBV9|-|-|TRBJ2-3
TGTGCCAGCAGCGTAGCGCAAGGGGATACAGATACGCAGTATTTT
CASSVAQGDTDTQYF
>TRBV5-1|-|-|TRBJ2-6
-
CASSSSFSGANVLTF
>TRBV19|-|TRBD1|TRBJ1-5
TGTGCCAGTATTGGGACAGGCAGTTATCAGCCCCAGCATTTT
CASIGTGSYQPQHF
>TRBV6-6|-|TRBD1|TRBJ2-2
TGTGCCAGCACAATTGGGACAGGGGGTGACGGGGAGCTGTTTTTT
CASTIGTGGDGELFF
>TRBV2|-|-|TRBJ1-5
TGTGCCAGCAGTGTGGGCCGGTGGGATCAGCCCCAGCATTTT
CASSVGRWDQPQHF
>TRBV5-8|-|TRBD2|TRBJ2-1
TGTGCCAGCAGCTTAGGCGGGAGAGTGTTCAATGAGCAGTTCTTC
CASSLGGRVFNEQFF
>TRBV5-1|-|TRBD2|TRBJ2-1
TGCGCCAGCAGCTCCCCGAAGGCGGGAGGCATGGGCTCCTACAATGAGCAGTTCTTC
CASSSPKAGGMGSYNEQFF
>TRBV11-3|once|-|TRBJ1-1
TGTGCCAGCAGCTTAGGGGGGGACCACACTGAAGCTTTCTTT
CASSLGGDHTEAFF
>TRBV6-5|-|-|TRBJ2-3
TGTGCCAGCAGTTTACTCCTCACAGATACGCAGTATTTT
CASSLLLTDTQYF
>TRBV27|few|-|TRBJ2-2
TGTGCCAGCAGTCCGGGACGCCCGAACACCGGGGAGCTGTTTTTT
CASSPGRPNTGELFF
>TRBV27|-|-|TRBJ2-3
TGTGCCAGCAGTCCCCGCACAGATACGCAGTATTTT
CASSPRTDTQYF
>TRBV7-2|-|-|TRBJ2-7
TGTGCCAGCAGCGAGCGCGGACCTTACGAGCAGTACTTC
CASSERGPYEQYF
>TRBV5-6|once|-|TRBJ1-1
TGTGCCAGCAGCTTCAGACAGCCTGGGACTGAAGCTTTCTTT
CASSFRQPGTEAFF